The 25 T cell receptor beta chains reported below all come from one sample, sequenced in a study of brain T cells in children with intractable seizures. Method: immunoSEQ multiplex PCR; TCRdb's copy keeps in-frame clones and lacks some. The sample includes 78,000 or so clones, around 91% of them seen just once. The sample consisted of peripheral blood, taken at surgery. The receptors come from a girl aged 2-10 years with Rasmussen encephalitis and intractable seizures.

The chain uses TRBV6-5 and TRBJ1-1; D is perhaps TRBD1 (5 bases). The CDR3 spans 13 residues. Germline V gene lookup returns CDR1 MNHEY and CDR2 SVGAGI. Trimming shortened V by 7 bases and J by 2 bases, and 11 bases separated the two germline ends. Here the CDR3 reads CASTSDTNTEAFF. The CDR3 nucleotides are TGTGCCAGCACATCGGACACCAACACTGAAGCTTTCTTT.

V gene TRBV5-1 combines with J gene TRBJ2-2; D possibly corresponds to TRBD2 (6 bases). There are 15 residues in the CDR3. V lost 3 bases, J lost 0 bases, and 9 bases lay in between. Germline values: CDR1 SGHRS, CDR2 YFSETQ. CDR3 protein: CASSSGLANTGELFF. The CDR3 nucleotides are TGCGCCAGCAGCTCGGGACTTGCGAACACCGGGGAGCTGTTTTTT.

CDR3 residues: CASSYSRLAGNEQFF. The CDR3 nucleotides read TGTGCCAGCAGTTACTCGAGATTAGCTGGCAATGAGCAGTTCTTC. The chain couples TRBV6-2 or TRBV6-3 to TRBJ2-1; D call uncertain. The CDR3 contains 15 residues. Germline V gives CDR1 MNHEY, CDR2 SVGEGT. Deletions cut 0 bases from V and 6 bases from J, with 12 bases between.

V and J are TRBV24-1 and TRBJ2-3, with 8 bases matching TRBD1. The CDR3 consists of 13 residues. Germline V gene data show CDR1 as KGHDR and CDR2 as SFDVKD. The trim removed 8 bases at V and 1 base at J, leaving 1 base unmatched. The CDR3 loop reads CATMDRGTDTQYF. The CDR3 DNA follows: TGTGCCACCATGGACAGGGGCACAGATACGCAGTATTTT.

This chain uses TRBV5-1 with TRBJ2-1; the D gene is possibly TRBD2 (5 bases). Germline V gene lookup returns CDR1 SGHRS and CDR2 YFSETQ. Trimming shortened V by 1 base and J by 3 bases, and 11 bases separated the two germline ends. This CDR3 spans 15 amino acids. This chain's CDR3 is CASSLFSGDYNEQFF. The CDR3 region has the DNA TGCGCCAGCAGCTTGTTTTCCGGGGACTACAATGAGCAGTTCTTC.

The rearrangement links TRBV7-2 to TRBJ1-1; possible D gene TRBD1, 5 bases. CDR3 length: 18 residues. V was trimmed by 3 bases and J by 0 bases, leaving 20 bases between them. CDR1 SGHTA and CDR2 FQGNSA come from the germline V gene. CDR3 in amino acids: CASSLLSEGYSMNTEAFF. CDR3 bases: TGTGCCAGCAGCTTGTTGAGCGAGGGGTATTCCATGAACACTGAAGCTTTCTTT.

V and J are TRBV12-5 and TRBJ1-1, with a possible D match to TRBD1 (5 bases). The CDR3 contains 15 residues. V lost 0 bases and J 1 base, leaving 9 bases between the germline ends. Germline V gene sequence: CDR1 LGHNT, CDR2 FRNRAP. CDR3: CASGLVEGENTEAFF. The CDR3 DNA reads as TGTGCTAGTGGTTTGGTAGAAGGGGAGAACACTGAAGCTTTCTTT. The full variable domain, with the rest looked up from reference TRBV12-5 and TRBJ1-1, is DARVTQTPRHKVTEMGQEVTMRCQPILGHNTVFWYRQTMMQGLELLAYFRNRAPLDDSGMPKDRFSAEMPDATLATLKIQPSEPRDSAVYFCASGLVEGENTEAFFGQGTRLTVV.

The chain joins TRBV24-1 to TRBJ1-1, with D unresolved. The CDR3 covers 12 residues. V was shortened by 4 bases and J by 7 bases, with 9 bases between the two germline ends. The germline gives CDR1 KGHDR, CDR2 SFDVKD. CDR3 sequence reads: CATSDLDVEAFF. CDR3 nucleotide sequence: TGTGCCACCAGTGACCTCGACGTTGAAGCTTTCTTT.

The chain recombines TRBV6-5 with TRBJ1-2; TRBD1 matches 7 bases. Germline V gene data show CDR1 as MNHEY and CDR2 as SVGAGI. The CDR3 is made up of 14 amino acids. The junction had 10 bases not matched to a gene; V was cut back by 7 bases and J by 5 bases. The CDR3 protein is CASTRTGIVYGYTF. The CDR3 DNA reads as TGTGCCAGCACTAGGACAGGAATTGTTTATGGCTACACCTTC.

The J gene is TRBJ1-6, the V gene TRBV27, with D tentatively TRBD1 (5 bases). V was clipped by 3 bases and J by 6 bases, with 12 bases between them. CDR1 and CDR2 from the germline V gene are MNHEY and SMNVEV (reference sequence). This CDR3 spans 15 amino acids. Written as DNA, the CDR3 is TGTGCCAGCAGTTTTGAGGGGCTAGGTAATTCACCCCTCCACTTT. This gives the protein CASSFEGLGNSPLHF.

The chain joins TRBV30 to TRBJ1-2; no firm D call. Germline CDR1 GTSNPN, CDR2 SVGIG (reference sequence). V lost 1 base and J 8 bases, leaving 20 bases between the germline ends. CDR3 size: 15 residues. CDR3 sequence reads: CAWSGGSRRSGGYTF. CDR3 nucleotide sequence: TGTGCCTGGAGTGGAGGTTCGCGAAGGAGTGGCGGCTACACCTTC.

The chain employs TRBV11-3 and TRBJ1-1, with a possible D match to TRBD1 (5 bases). Between the trimmed V and J ends, which lost 0 bases and 4 bases, there was a span of 12 bases. This CDR3 spans 15 amino acids. Germline values: CDR1 SGHNT, CDR2 YENEEA. CDR3 in amino acids: CASSLDRLGGTEAFF. The CDR3 region has the DNA TGTGCCAGCAGCTTAGATCGCCTCGGGGGCACTGAAGCTTTCTTT.

The rearrangement links TRBV6-5 to TRBJ1-6; no firm D call. Germline V gives CDR1 MNHEY, CDR2 SVGAGI. The CDR3 consists of 12 residues. The germline V and J ends were trimmed by 6 bases and 14 bases, with 14 bases remaining between them. The CDR3 DNA reads TGTGCCAGCAGAGAGGGAAAGTTGGCCCTCCACTTT. This gives the protein CASREGKLALHF.

V and J are TRBV6-2 or TRBV6-3 and TRBJ1-1; tentative D call: TRBD1 (6 bases). Germline CDR1 and CDR2: MNHEY and SVGEGT. This CDR3 region has 14 residues. Trimming shortened V by 6 bases and J by 4 bases, and 15 bases separated the two germline ends. The CDR3, as DNA: TGTGCCAGCAGCCTCACAGGGAGGGGCACTGAAGCTTTCTTT. Translation: CASSLTGRGTEAFF.

The chain recombines TRBV7-6 with TRBJ1-3; D gene unclear. Looked up from germline, CDR1 is SGHVS and CDR2 is FNYEAQ. Trimming stripped 0 bases from V and 0 bases from J, with 6 bases between. The CDR3 covers 15 residues. In DNA, the CDR3 is TGTGCCAGCAGCTTAGCGGCCGCCTCTGGAAACACCATATATTTT. Translated, it gives CASSLAAASGNTIYF.

This clone was picked up one time. V and J are TRBV25-1 and TRBJ2-3; D remains unclear. The CDR3 is made up of 14 amino acids. CDR1 MGHDK and CDR2 SYGVNS come from the germline V gene. The V and J ends lost 8 bases and 5 bases respectively, with 17 bases between them. The DNA of the CDR3 is TGTGCCAGCGCCCGTATCTCAGAGTTAGATACGCAGTATTTT. Protein sequence: CASARISELDTQYF. The entire variable domain, with the rest obtained from reference TRBV25-1 and TRBJ2-3, is as follows: EADIYQTPRYLVIGTGKKITLECSQTMGHDKMYWYQQDPGMELHLIHYSYGVNSTEKGDLSSESTVSRIRTEHFPLTLESARPSHTSQYLCASARISELDTQYFGPGTRLTVL.

This chain joins TRBV24-1 and TRBJ2-7, with TRBD2 matching 9 bases. Germline CDR1 reads KGHDR; CDR2 reads SFDVKD. The V and J ends lost 9 bases and 3 bases, in that order; junction bases with no gene match: 2. This CDR3 comprises 12 residues. The CDR3 region has the DNA TGTGCCACCTCTAGCGGGGACTACGAGCAGTACTTC. This sequence encodes CATSSGDYEQYF.

CDR3 amino acids: CASSATYRGTEAFF. DNA for the CDR3: TGTGCCAGCTCAGCGACGTACAGGGGAACTGAAGCTTTCTTT. This chain uses TRBV18 with TRBJ1-1, with 7 bases that match TRBD1. This CDR3 has 14 residues. CDR1 and CDR2 from the germline V gene are KGHSH and LQKENI. J was trimmed by 5 bases and V by 5 bases; bases with no gene match: 8.

V usage is TRBV14 and J usage is TRBJ2-1; 9 bases agree with TRBD1. Unmatched junction bases numbered 11, after V lost 1 base and J lost 10 bases. The CDR3 spans 16 residues. The germline CDR1 and CDR2 sequences are SGHDN and FVKESK. This CDR3 reads CASSQGLGTGRVEQFF. CDR3 bases: TGTGCCAGCAGCCAAGGGTTAGGGACAGGGCGTGTCGAGCAGTTCTTC.

The chain combines TRBV11-1 with TRBJ2-5; perhaps TRBD1 as D (6 bases). Trimming pared 2 bases from V and 5 bases from J, leaving 6 bases between. The CDR3 loop spans 12 amino acids. CDR1 and CDR2 from the germline V gene are SGHAT and FQDESV (reference sequence). CDR3 DNA sequence: TGTGCCAGCAGCTTACAGGGGGAGACCCAGTACTTC. It yields the protein CASSLQGETQYF. The full variable domain, its missing parts supplied by reference TRBV11-1 and TRBJ2-5, is EAEVAQSPRYKITEKSQAVAFWCDPISGHATLYWYRQILGQGPELLVQFQDESVVDDSQLPKDRFSAERLKGVDSTLKIQPAELGDSAMYLCASSLQGETQYFGPGTRLLVL.

The chain is built from TRBV5-1 and TRBJ1-4; 10 bases map to TRBD1. V was pared by 0 bases and J by 9 bases, with 5 bases of the junction left unmatched. Germline-derived CDR1 and CDR2 are SGHRS and YFSETQ. This CDR3 region has 15 residues. CDR3 sequence reads: CASSLAGTGVKKLFF. DNA for the CDR3: TGCGCCAGCAGCTTGGCCGGGACAGGGGTGAAAAAACTGTTTTTT.

This sequence joins TRBV2 and TRBJ2-3, with 9 positions matching TRBD1. This CDR3 is built from 15 residues. CDR1 is SNHLY and CDR2 is FYNNEI in the germline V gene. V dropped 7 bases and J dropped 0; count of bases not matched to a gene: 5. The CDR3 is CASTRTGVSTDTQYF. The DNA for the CDR3 is TGTGCCAGCACCCGGACAGGGGTTAGCACAGATACGCAGTATTTT. Full variable domain (missing parts from reference TRBV2 and TRBJ2-3): EPEVTQTPSHQVTQMGQEVILRCVPISNHLYFYWYRQILGQKVEFLVSFYNNEISEKSEIFDDQFSVERPDGSNFTLKIRSTKLEDSAMYFCASTRTGVSTDTQYFGPGTRLTVL.

This clone was seen more than once but under ten times. DNA for the CDR3: TGTGCCAGCAGTCAACCGGGACAGCTTTATGGCTACACCTTC. This sequence encodes CASSQPGQLYGYTF. This sequence joins TRBV28 and TRBJ1-2; 7 bases map to TRBD1. The CDR3 length is 14 residues. Losses at the gene ends were 5 bases for V and 5 bases for J; bases not matched to a gene: 8. Looked up from germline, CDR1 is MDHEN and CDR2 is SYDVKM.

The rearrangement uses TRBV5-5 and TRBJ1-5, with D tentatively TRBD1 (5 bases). V shed 4 bases and J shed 11 bases, with 22 bases lying between them. This CDR3 has 15 amino acids. CDR1 SGHKS and CDR2 YYEKEE come from the germline V gene (reference sequence). The CDR3 loop reads CASSGAGRVLIAQHF. The CDR3 coding sequence is TGTGCCAGCAGCGGGGCGGGAAGGGTTTTGATAGCCCAGCATTTT.

The gene calls are TRBV7-9 and TRBJ1-5; 7 bases are a match to TRBD1. There are 15 residues in the CDR3. Trimming at V came to 1 base and at J to 2 bases, leaving 2 bases not matched to a gene. From germline, CDR1 is SEHNR and CDR2 FQNEAQ (reference sequence). The CDR3 DNA reads as TGTGCCAGCAGCTTAGGGGACAGCCGCAATCAGCCCCAGCATTTT. Translated: CASSLGDSRNQPQHF. Filled out from reference TRBV7-9 and TRBJ1-5, the complete variable domain reads DTGVSQNPRHKITKRGQNVTFRCDPISEHNRLYWYRQTLGQGPEFLTYFQNEAQLEKSRLLSDRFSAERPKGSFSTLEIQRTEQGDSAMYLCASSLGDSRNQPQHFGDGTRLSIL.